The clone carrying this T cell receptor (beta chain) was counted a few times. Its target is unknown. The J segment lost 4 bases and the V segment lost 5 bases, leaving 8 bases of the junction unmatched. Germline-derived CDR1 and CDR2 are SEHNR and FQNEAQ (reference sequence). The CDR3 loop spans 15 amino acids. Expressed TCRB transcripts were sequenced after all isolated RNA was converted to cDNA. The protocol was immunoSEQ multiplex PCR, while the TCRdb copy is restricted to in-frame clones and leaves out a portion. Among 300,000 to 400,000 clones, 9.6% were seen once, and the ten largest hold approximately 0.55%. The entry originates in a study of beta chain features in type 1 diabetes. Findings of the study overall: People with Type 1 diabetes carried modestly yet significantly shorter TCRB CDR3s in all four CD4+ subsets.

Sequencing was carried out using central memory CD4+ T cells from blood. This clonotype originated in a man in his thirties or forties with type 1 diabetes. The V and J genes are TRBV7-9 and TRBJ2-1; 7 bases fit TRBD2. The CDR3 sequence is CASSQEASGYNEQFF. The CDR3 DNA reads as TGTGCCAGCAGCCAAGAGGCTAGCGGATACAATGAGCAGTTCTTC. The full variable domain, in which reference TRBV7-9 and TRBJ2-1 provide the parts outside the CDR3, is DTGVSQNPRHKITKRGQNVTFRCDPISEHNRLYWYRQTLGQGPEFLTYFQNEAQLEKSRLLSDRFSAERPKGSFSTLEIQRTEQGDSAMYLCASSQEASGYNEQFFGPGTRLTVL.